Shown below are 8 T cell receptor beta chains from a single sample sequenced in a study of tumor-infiltrating lymphocytes in primary liver carcinoma. cDNA specific to TCR beta was made from approximately 500 ng of total RNA, with a constant-region primer employed for priming. Slightly modified ARM-PCR with three nested multiplex PCR rounds yielded TCR beta libraries. In the first two PCR rounds, TRBV1-TRBV30 forward primers were paired with a C-beta reverse primer, and each round lasted roughly 10 cycles. Each CDR3 protein gets one entry after TCRdb re-called the multiplex PCR reads with MiXCR. This sample has more than 95,000 distinct CDR3 sequences, with around 64% found just once. For each extraction, RNA and DNA were obtained together from approximately 20-30 mg of unsorted bulk tissue. Source material: liver tumor tissue from sampling region 3. Stated subset: tumor region T3, left-lateral pole. These TCRs come from a woman aged 55-70 years with primary liver carcinoma and hepatitis B virus infection.

In the case of this clonotype: No conserved phenylalanine or tryptophan is present at the end of the CDR3, so a read error is the likely explanation. The chain carries TRBV29-1 and TRBJ1-1; 8 bases match TRBD1. The CDR3 consists of 12 residues. With 7 bases clipped from V and 5 bases from J, the junction kept 6 bases outside the gene matches. CDR1 and CDR2 from the germline V gene are SQVTM and ANQGSEA. CDR3 nucleotides: TGCAGCGCATGGGACAGGAAGACTGAAGCTTTCCTT. It codes for CSAWDRKTEAFL.

Worth noting for this clonotype: A single base separates this from a much larger clone, so it may be a read error. The V call is TRBV5-1, the J call TRBJ2-2; a possible D gene is TRBD1 (6 bases). From germline, CDR1 is SGHRS and CDR2 YFSETQ. V lost 6 bases to trimming and J lost 1 base, with 16 bases between them. The CDR3 has 16 residues. In nucleotides, the CDR3 is TGCGCCAGCACCAAAACGGGACATGGGAACACCGGGGAGCTGTTTTTT. It codes for CASTKTGHGNTGELFF. The whole variable domain, remainder taken from reference TRBV5-1 and TRBJ2-2, is KAGVTQTPRYLIKTRGQQVTLSCSPISGHRSVSWYQQTPGQGLQFLFEYFSETQRNKGNFPGRFSGRQFSNSRSEMNVSTLELGDSALYLCASTKTGHGNTGELFFGEGSRLTVL.

On this clonotype itself: Compared with germline, one end of the junction differs, possibly owing to a read error. This rearrangement joins TRBV11-2 to TRBJ2-6, with D possibly being TRBD1 (6 bases). The V gene's germline CDR1 is SGHAT and CDR2 FQNNGV. The CDR3 is 14 amino acids. The CDR3: CVSCLEPGANALTF. DNA of the CDR3: TGTGTCAGCTGCTTAGAGCCAGGGGCCAACGCCCTGACTTTC.

Only one count was recorded for this clonotype. This CDR3 fails to terminate in the conserved phenylalanine or tryptophan, so it likely reflects a read error. The rearrangement joins TRBV29-1 to TRBJ2-7, with D tentatively TRBD1 (6 bases). The CDR3 has 11 amino acids. Trimming removed 7 bases from V and 4 bases from J, with 11 bases in between. Germline loops: CDR1 SQVTM, CDR2 ANQGSEA. The CDR3 sequence is CSALTGYEQYL. Written as DNA, the CDR3 is TGCAGCGCCCTCACAGGGTACGAGCAGTACCTC.

About this clonotype itself: The final CDR3 position lacks the conserved phenylalanine or tryptophan, pointing to a likely read error. The limits of the CDR3 on the DNA are not certain, so only TCRdb's listed CDR3 is given. The V gene is TRBV11-3, the J gene TRBJ2-7; the table gives TRBD2 as D, unverified against the DNA. CDR1 and CDR2 (germline): SGHNT, YENEEA. Including both end residues, the CDR3 is 14 amino acids long. The CDR3 protein is CASSLSGREHEQHS.

This chain uses TRBV29-1 with TRBJ2-5; 11 bases align to TRBD2. The CDR3 has 16 residues. Germline V gene sequence: CDR1 SQVTM, CDR2 ANQGSEA. The CDR3: CNVPCGTSGSQETQYF. The CDR3 bases are TGCAACGTCCCCTGCGGGACTAGCGGTTCCCAAGAGACCCAGTACTTC.

Concerning this clonotype itself: A much more abundant neighbour one base away suggests this may be a read error. The genes are TRBV28 and TRBJ1-6; D not resolved. V gave up 3 bases and J gave up 5 bases, with 5 bases separating them. Germline CDR1 and CDR2: MDHEN and SYDVKM. This CDR3 is 13 amino acids long. CDR3 bases: TGTGCCAGCAGTTTCAGTGATAATTCACCCCTCCACTTT. Protein: CASSFSDNSPLHF. Drawing the rest from reference TRBV28 and TRBJ1-6, the complete variable domain is DVKVTQSSRYLVKRTGEKVFLECVQDMDHENMFWYRQDPGLGLRLIYFSYDVKMKEKGDIPEGYSVSREKKERFSLILESASTNQTSMYLCASSFSDNSPLHFGNGTRLTVT.

This clonotype was detected ten times or more. The chain couples TRBV12-3 or TRBV12-4 to TRBJ2-2, with 8 bases matching TRBD2. CDR3 length equals 14 residues. Unmatched junction bases numbered 2, after V lost 6 bases and J lost 2 bases. CDR3 in DNA: TGTGCCAGCAGAGTAGCGGGAAACACCGGGGAGCTGTTTTTT. Translation gives CASRVAGNTGELFF.